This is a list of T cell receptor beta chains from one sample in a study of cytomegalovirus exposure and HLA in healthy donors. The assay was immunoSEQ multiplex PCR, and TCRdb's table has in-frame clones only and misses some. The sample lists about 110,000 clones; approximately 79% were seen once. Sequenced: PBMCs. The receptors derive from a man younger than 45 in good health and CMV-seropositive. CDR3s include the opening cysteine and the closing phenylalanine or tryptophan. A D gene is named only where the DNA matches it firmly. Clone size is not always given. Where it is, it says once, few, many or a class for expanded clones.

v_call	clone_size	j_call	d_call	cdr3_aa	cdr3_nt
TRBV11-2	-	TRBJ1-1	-	CASSLAGTQAFF	TGTGCCAGCAGCTTAGCTGGGACACAAGCTTTCTTT
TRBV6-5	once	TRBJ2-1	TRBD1	CASTGAGGQFF	TGTGCCAGCACCGGGGCAGGGGGCCAGTTCTTC
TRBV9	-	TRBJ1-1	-	CASSAYEAGVIWNTEAFF	TGTGCCAGCAGCGCGTACGAAGCAGGGGTAATCTGGAACACTGAAGCTTTCTTT
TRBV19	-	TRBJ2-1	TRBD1	CASSIPGQGGDEQFF	TGTGCCAGTAGTATCCCGGGACAGGGTGGAGATGAGCAGTTCTTC
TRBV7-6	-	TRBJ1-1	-	CASSGGVSTMNTEAFF	TGTGCCAGCAGTGGCGGGGTCTCAACTATGAACACTGAAGCTTTCTTT
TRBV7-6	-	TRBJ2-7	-	CASSRESGYEQYF	TGTGCCAGCAGCCGAGAGAGCGGCTACGAGCAGTACTTC
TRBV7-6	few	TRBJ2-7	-	CASRASGEQYF	TGTGCCAGCAGGGCTAGTGGGGAGCAGTACTTC
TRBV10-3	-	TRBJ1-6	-	CAISPGRRTPNNSPLHF	TGTGCCATCAGTCCAGGTCGAAGGACACCTAATAATTCACCCCTCCACTTT
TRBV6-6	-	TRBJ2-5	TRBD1	CASRSDRVETQYF	TGTGCCAGCAGATCTGACAGGGTCGAGACCCAGTACTTC
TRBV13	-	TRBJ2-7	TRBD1	CASSSRQRSDREIYEQYF	TGTGCCAGCAGCTCCCGCCAACGGTCGGACAGGGAAATCTACGAGCAGTACTTC